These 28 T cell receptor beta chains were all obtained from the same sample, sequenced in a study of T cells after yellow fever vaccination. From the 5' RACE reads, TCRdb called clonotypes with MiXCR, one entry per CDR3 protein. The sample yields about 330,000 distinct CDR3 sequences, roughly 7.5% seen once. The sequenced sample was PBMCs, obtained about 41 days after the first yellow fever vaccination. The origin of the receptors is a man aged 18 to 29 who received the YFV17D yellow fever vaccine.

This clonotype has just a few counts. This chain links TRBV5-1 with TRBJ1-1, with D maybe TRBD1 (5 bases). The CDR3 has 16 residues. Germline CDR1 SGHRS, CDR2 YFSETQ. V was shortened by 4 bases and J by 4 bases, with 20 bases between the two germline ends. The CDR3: CASSLGGPQAGTEAFF. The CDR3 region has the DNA TGCGCCAGCAGCCTGGGGGGACCCCAGGCGGGCACTGAAGCTTTCTTT.

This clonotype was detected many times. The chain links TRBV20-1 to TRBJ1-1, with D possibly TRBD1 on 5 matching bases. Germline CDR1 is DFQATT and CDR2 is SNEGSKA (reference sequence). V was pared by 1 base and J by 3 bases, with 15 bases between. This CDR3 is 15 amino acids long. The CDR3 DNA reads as TGCAGTGCTAGAGGCCGCGAGGGGTCGGACACTGAAGCTTTCTTT. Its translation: CSARGREGSDTEAFF.

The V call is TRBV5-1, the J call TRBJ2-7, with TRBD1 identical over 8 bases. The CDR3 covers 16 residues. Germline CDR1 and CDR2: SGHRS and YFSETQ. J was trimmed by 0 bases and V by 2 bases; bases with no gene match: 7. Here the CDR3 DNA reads TGCGCCAGCAGCTTCCAGAGACAGGGGAGCTCCTACGAGCAGTACTTC. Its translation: CASSFQRQGSSYEQYF.

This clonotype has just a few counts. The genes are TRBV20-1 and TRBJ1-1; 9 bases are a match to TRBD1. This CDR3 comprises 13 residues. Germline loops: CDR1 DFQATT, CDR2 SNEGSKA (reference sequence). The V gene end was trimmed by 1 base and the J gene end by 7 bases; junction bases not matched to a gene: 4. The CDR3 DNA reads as TGCAGTGCTAGAGCCGGGACAGGGCTTGAAGCTTTCTTT. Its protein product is CSARAGTGLEAFF.

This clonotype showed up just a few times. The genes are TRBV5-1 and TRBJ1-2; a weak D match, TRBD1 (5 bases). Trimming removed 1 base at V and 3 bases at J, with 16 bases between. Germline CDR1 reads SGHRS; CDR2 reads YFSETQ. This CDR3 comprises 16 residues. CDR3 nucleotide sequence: TGCGCCAGCAGCTTGTCCGGACATCGGGATGACTATGGCTACACCTTC. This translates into CASSLSGHRDDYGYTF.

The CDR3 spells CASSPQGLNYGYTF. The CDR3 nucleotides are TGCGCCAGCAGCCCACAGGGGTTGAACTATGGCTACACCTTC. The V and J genes are TRBV4-3 and TRBJ1-2, with TRBD1 matching 7 bases. This CDR3 comprises 14 residues. V trimming: 4 bases; J trimming: 2 bases; junction bases outside the gene matches: 4. In germline, CDR1 is LGHNA, CDR2 YSLEER.

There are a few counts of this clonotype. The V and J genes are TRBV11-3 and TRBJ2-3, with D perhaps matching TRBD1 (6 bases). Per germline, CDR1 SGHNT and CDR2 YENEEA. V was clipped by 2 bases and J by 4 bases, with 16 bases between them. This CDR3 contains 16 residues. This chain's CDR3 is CASSLNTGPGADTQYF. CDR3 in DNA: TGTGCCAGCAGCTTAAATACGGGGCCAGGGGCAGATACGCAGTATTTT.

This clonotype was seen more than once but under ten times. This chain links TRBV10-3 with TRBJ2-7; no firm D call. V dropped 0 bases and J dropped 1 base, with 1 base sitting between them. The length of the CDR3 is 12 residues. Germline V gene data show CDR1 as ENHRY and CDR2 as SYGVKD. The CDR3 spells CAISESSYEQYV. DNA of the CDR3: TGTGCCATCAGTGAGTCTTCCTACGAGCAGTACGTC.

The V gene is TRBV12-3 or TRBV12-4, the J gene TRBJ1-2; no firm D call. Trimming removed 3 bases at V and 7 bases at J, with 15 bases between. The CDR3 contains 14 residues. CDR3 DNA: TGTGCCAGCAGTTTTCCTGGGCGGGGAGTTGGCTACACCTTC. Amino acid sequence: CASSFPGRGVGYTF.

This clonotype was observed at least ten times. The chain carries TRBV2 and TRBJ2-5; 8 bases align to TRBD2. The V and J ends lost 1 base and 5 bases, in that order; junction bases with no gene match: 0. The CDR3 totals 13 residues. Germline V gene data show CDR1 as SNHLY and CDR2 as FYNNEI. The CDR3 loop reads CASSEERGETQYF. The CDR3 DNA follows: TGTGCCAGCAGTGAAGAGCGGGGGGAGACCCAGTACTTC.

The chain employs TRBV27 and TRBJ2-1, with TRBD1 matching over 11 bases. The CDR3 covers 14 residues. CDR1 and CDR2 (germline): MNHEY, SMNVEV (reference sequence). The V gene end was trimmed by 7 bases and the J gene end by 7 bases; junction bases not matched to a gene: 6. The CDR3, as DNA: TGTGCCAGCAAATTAGGGACAGGGGGGAATGAGCAGTTCTTC. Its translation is CASKLGTGGNEQFF.

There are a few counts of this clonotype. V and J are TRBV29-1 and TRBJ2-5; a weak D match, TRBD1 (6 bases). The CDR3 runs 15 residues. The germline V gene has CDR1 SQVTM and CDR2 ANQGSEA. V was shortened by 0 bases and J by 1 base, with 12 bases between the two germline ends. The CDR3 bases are TGCAGCGTTGAAGATGTAGGGGGACCCCAAGAGACCCAGTACTTC. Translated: CSVEDVGGPQETQYF.

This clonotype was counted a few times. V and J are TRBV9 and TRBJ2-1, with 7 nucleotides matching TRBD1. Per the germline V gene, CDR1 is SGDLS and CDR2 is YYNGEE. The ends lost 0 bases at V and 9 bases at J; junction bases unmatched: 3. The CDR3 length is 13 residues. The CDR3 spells CASSVGGGTEQFF. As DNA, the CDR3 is TGTGCCAGCAGCGTAGGAGGGGGCACTGAGCAGTTCTTC.

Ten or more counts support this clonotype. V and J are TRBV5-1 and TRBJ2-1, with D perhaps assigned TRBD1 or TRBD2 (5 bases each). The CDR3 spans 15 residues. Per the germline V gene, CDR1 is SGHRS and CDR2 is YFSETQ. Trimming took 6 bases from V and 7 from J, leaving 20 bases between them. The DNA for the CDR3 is TGCGCCAGCACCCCAGGGACCCCTCTTGGAAATGAGCAGTTCTTC. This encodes CASTPGTPLGNEQFF. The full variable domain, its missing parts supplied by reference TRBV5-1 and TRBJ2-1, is KAGVTQTPRYLIKTRGQQVTLSCSPISGHRSVSWYQQTPGQGLQFLFEYFSETQRNKGNFPGRFSGRQFSNSRSEMNVSTLELGDSALYLCASTPGTPLGNEQFFGPGTRLTVL.

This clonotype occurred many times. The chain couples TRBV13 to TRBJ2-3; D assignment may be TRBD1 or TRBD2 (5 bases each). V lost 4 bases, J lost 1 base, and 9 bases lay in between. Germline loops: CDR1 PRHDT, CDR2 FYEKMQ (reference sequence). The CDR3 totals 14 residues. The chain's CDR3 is CASSSLGGTDTQYF. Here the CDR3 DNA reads TGTGCCAGCAGCTCACTAGGGGGCACAGATACGCAGTATTTT.

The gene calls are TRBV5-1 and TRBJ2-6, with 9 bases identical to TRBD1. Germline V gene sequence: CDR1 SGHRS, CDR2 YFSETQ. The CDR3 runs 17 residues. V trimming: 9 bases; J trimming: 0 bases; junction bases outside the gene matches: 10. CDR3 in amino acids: CANQDRGPFSGANVLTF. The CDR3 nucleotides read TGCGCCAACCAGGACAGGGGCCCTTTCTCTGGGGCCAACGTCCTGACTTTC.

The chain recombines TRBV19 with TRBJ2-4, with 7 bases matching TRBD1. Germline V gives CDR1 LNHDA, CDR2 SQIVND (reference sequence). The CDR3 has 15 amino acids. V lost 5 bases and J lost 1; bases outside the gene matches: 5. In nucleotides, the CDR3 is TGTGCCAGTAGTTTCCTGGACAGGGCCAAAAACATTCAGTACTTC. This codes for CASSFLDRAKNIQYF.

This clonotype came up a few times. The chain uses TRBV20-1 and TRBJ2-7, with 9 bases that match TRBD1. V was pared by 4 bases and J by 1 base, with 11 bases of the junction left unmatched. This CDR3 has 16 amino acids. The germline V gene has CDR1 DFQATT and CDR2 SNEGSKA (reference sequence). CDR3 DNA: TGCAGTGCTACACACCCTACAGGGGGCTATTCCTACGAGCAGTACTTC. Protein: CSATHPTGGYSYEQYF.

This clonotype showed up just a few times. CDR3: CASSPQGGAGAQGTQYF. CDR3 coding DNA: TGTGCCAGCAGCCCCCAGGGAGGAGCGGGGGCCCAGGGGACCCAGTACTTC. The chain uses TRBV5-4 and TRBJ2-5, with 8 bases aligning to TRBD2. The CDR3 extends over 17 amino acids. The trim removed 4 bases at V and 7 bases at J, leaving 18 bases unmatched. Germline V lookup: CDR1 SGHNT, CDR2 YYREEE (reference sequence).

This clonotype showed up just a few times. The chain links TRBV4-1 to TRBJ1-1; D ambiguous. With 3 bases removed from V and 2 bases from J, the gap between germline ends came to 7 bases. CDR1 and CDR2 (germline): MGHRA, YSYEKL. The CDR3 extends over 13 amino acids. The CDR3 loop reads CASSHYSNTEAFF. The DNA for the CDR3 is TGCGCCAGCAGCCATTACAGTAACACTGAAGCTTTCTTT.

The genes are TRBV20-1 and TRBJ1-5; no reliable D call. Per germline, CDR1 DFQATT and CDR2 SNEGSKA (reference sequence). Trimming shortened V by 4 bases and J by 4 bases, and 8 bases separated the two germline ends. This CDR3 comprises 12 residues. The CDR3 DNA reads TGCAGTGCTAAGGCCAGAAATCAGCCCCAGCATTTT. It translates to CSAKARNQPQHF.

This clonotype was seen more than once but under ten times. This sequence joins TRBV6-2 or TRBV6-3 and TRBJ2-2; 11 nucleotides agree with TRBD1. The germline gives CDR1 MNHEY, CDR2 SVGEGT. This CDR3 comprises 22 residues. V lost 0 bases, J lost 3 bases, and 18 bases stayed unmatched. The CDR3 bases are TGTGCCAGCAGTTACTCGATACCGGGACAGGGGGTGATTGGGTTGGACACCGGGGAGCTGTTTTTT. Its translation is CASSYSIPGQGVIGLDTGELFF.

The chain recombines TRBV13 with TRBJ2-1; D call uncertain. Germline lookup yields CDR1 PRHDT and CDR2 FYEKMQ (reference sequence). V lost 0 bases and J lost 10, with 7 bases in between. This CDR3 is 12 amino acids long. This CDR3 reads CASSLGQAEQFF. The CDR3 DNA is TGTGCCAGCAGCTTAGGGCAAGCGGAGCAGTTCTTC.

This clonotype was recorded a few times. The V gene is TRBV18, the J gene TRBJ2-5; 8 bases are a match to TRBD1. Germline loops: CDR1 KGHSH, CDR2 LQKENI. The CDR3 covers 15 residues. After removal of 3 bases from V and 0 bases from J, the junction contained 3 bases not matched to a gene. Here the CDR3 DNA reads TGTGCCAGCTCACCTCTGACAGGGGACCAAGAGACCCAGTACTTC. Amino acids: CASSPLTGDQETQYF. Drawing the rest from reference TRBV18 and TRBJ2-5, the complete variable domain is NAGVMQNPRHLVRRRGQEARLRCSPMKGHSHVYWYRQLPEEGLKFMVYLQKENIIDESGMPKERFSAEFPKEGPSILRIQQVVRGDSAAYFCASSPLTGDQETQYFGPGTRLLVL.

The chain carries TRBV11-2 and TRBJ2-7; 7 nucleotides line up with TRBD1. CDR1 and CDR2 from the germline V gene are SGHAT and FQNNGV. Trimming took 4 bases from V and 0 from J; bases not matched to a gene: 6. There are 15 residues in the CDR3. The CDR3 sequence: CASSSRRDSSYEQYF. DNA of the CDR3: TGTGCCAGCAGCTCGCGAAGGGACAGCTCCTACGAGCAGTACTTC.

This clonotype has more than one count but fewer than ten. The CDR3 DNA reads as TGTGCCACCAGTGATACAGGGGAAGCTTTCTTT. It yields the protein CATSDTGEAFF. This rearrangement joins TRBV24-1 to TRBJ1-1, with D possibly matching TRBD1 (6 bases). V gave up 3 bases and J gave up 8 bases, with 6 bases separating them. Germline V gives CDR1 KGHDR, CDR2 SFDVKD. The CDR3 loop spans 11 amino acids.

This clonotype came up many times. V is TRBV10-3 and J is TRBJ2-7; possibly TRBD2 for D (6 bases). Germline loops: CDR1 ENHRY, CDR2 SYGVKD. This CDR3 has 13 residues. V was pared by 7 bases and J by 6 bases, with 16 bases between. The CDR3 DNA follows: TGTGCCATCAACCGACTAGGAATGTTCGAGCAGTACGTC. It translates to CAINRLGMFEQYV.

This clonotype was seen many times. For the CDR3, the DNA is TGCAGTGCCATTAGTGCGGGACAGGGGGGGATCGAGCAGTACTTC. Translated, it gives CSAISAGQGGIEQYF. The gene calls are TRBV20-1 and TRBJ2-7, with TRBD1 matching 11 bases. Germline CDR1 DFQATT, CDR2 SNEGSKA (reference sequence). V trimming: 6 bases; J trimming: 6 bases; junction bases outside the gene matches: 13. CDR3 length equals 15 residues.